This paragraph reports one T cell receptor beta chain. Its antigen remains unknown. Possible read error: a much larger clone is one base away. These data are taken from a study of T cells in Graves' hyperthyroidism and ophthalmopathy. The overall study: Peripheral blood was drawn at first diagnosis, prior to all treatment.

The diagnostic basis comprised clinical symptoms, serum thyroxine and TRAb, thyroid ultrasound and orbital computed tomography. This sample holds PBMCs from 9.5 to 10 ml fresh peripheral blood. The CDR3 consists of 12 residues. Germline V CDR1 and CDR2: SQVTM, ANQGSEA. V gave up 6 bases and J gave up 2 bases, with 9 bases separating them. General observations from the study: Stable hyperthyroidism was told apart from ophthalmopathy by a model built on 13 V-J features.

Regions amplified from RNA transcripts were the TCR beta CDR3 regions. The HTBI primer set was used in a first-round RT-PCR of the TCR CDR3. TCRdb ran MiXCR on the multiplex PCR reads and lists one entry per CDR3 protein. The sample shows 640,000 or so distinct CDR3 sequences, 11% to 15% of them seen only once. V usage is TRBV29-1 and J usage is TRBJ2-3; unclear D gene. Material for sequencing was blood. This clonotype was sampled from a young woman with Graves' ophthalmopathy. This chain's CDR3 is CSVENPTDTQYF. The CDR3 nucleotides are TGCAGCGTAGAGAACCCCACAGATACGCAGTATTTT.